Below, one T cell receptor beta chain is given with its context. This clone was recorded many times. What this receptor recognizes is not known. Nothing much larger sits one base from this clone, and base qualities are not available. From V the trimming removes 5 bases and from J it removes 3 bases, while the gene matches leave 8 bases of the junction unaccounted for. CDR1 LNHDA and CDR2 SQIVND are derived from the germline V gene (reference sequence). From the cysteine up to the phenylalanine, the CDR3 has a length of 15 residues. Solely the CDR3 DNA is kept, with 45 bases framed from the first base. Whole blood was collected in K2EDTA tubes by collaborating institutions according to the institutions' own protocols. Collaborator samples were shipped for TCRbeta analysis as frozen whole blood, isolated PBMCs, or DNA extracted from either sample type. The sample belongs to a study of blood T cell repertoires in COVID-19 (dated by TCRdb to the early 2020s). Regarding the research as a whole: Samples covering the acute and convalescent phases of COVID-19 were provided by collaborators in the United States, Italy and Spain. A freely available public database, intended as a resource for researchers studying the immune response to SARS-CoV-2, is where the repertoires were released. Deeply sampled blood TCRbeta repertoires from subjects exposed to, actively infected with, or recovered from COVID-19 were included in the dataset. The samples were drawn from two sources: the first 160 participants of the ongoing ImmuneRACE study, and 1,000 to 1,500 subjects contributed by 6 global collaborators. Where available, HLA class I and class II types were obtained from metadata supplied by the sample provider rather than from assay-based typing. The material from the prospective study consisted of cDNA or gDNA derived from T cells, B-cell-depleted T cells, or PBMCs. The sample metadata nearly always contained a de-identified subject ID, COVID-19 status, age in years and sex.

TCRbeta CDR3 regions were amplified from genomic DNA using the immunoSEQ Assay, a bias-controlled multiplex PCR. As for how the authors treated the data: The number of nucleated cells in each sample was estimated from the amplification of reference gene primers within the assay. Sequence reads were collapsed and filtered to measure the absolute abundance of every unique TCRbeta CDR3 rearrangement. Productive Simpson clonality was computed per sample as the square root of Simpson's diversity index over productive rearrangements. Sourced from immuneACCESS, this table was stored by TCRdb with only in-frame sequences that have V and J called. A share of the clones is absent; for the studies checked, an unresolved V gene accounts for under half, and the remainder has no known explanation. V, J and clone size are those of that table, while D and trimming were read from the DNA. The sample has some 260,000 clones on record, 79% of them singletons. The leading ten clones occupy about 4% of the sample.

Paper-wide results and their limitations: Clinical and demographic metadata were provided uncurated, with the amount varying by source and participant.

The source is a middle-aged woman with active or convalescent COVID-19. The sequence links TRBV19 to TRBJ2-3; TRBD2 fits 7 bases in the junction. The sequenced sample was peripheral blood. In nucleotide form, the sequence is TGTGCCAGTAGTTTGGGTCTTAGCGGGACAGATACGCAGTATTTT. Translated, it gives CASSLGLSGTDTQYF.